This TCR beta chain was sequenced in a study of monozygotic twins with inflammatory bowel disease. General study points: Compared with healthy twins, IBD patients shared fewer clonotypes with others, especially with disease activity. Patient repertoires may have gained variability from differing immunosuppressive treatments. Repertoire likeness was no different across concordant and discordant twins, perhaps owing to restricted power. Support for a single strong signal or clonotype associated with IBD was absent.

Points on this clonotype: No antigen is known for it.

Germline V gene data show CDR1 as SGHDT and CDR2 as YYEEEE. The CDR3 length is 15 residues. TCRdb reprocessed the 5' RACE reads and stores each CDR3 protein as one record, lacking DNA. Its table records around 380,000 distinct CDR3 sequences. What was sequenced was blood. The chain recombines TRBV5-6 with TRBJ2-2; the D call of TRBD1 rests on TCRdb alone, since no DNA is present to check it. This clonotype was sampled from a human donor with ulcerative colitis or Crohn's disease, or a healthy co-twin of an affected twin (not recorded which). CDR3 protein: CASSLNTGHTGELFF. Full variable domain (remainder filled in from reference TRBV5-6 and TRBJ2-2): DAGVTQSPTHLIKTRGQQVTLRCSPKSGHDTVSWYQQALGQGPQFIFQYYEEEERQRGNFPDRFSGHQFPNYSSELNVNALLLGDSALYLCASSLNTGHTGELFFGEGSRLTVL.